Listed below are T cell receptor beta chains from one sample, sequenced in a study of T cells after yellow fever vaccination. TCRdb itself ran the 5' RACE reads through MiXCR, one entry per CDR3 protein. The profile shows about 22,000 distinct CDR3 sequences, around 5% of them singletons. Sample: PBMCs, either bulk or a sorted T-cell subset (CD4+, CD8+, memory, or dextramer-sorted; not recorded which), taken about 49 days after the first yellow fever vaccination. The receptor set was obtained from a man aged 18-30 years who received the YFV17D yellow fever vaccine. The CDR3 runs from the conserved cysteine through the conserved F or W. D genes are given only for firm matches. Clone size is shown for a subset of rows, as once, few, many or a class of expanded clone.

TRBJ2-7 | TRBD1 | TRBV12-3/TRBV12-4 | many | CASSLLGGGTGGYEQYF | TGTGCCAGCAGTTTATTAGGGGGAGGGACAGGGGGTTACGAGCAGTACTTC
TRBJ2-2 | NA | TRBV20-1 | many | CCARDRVSTNTGELFF | TGCTGTGCTAGAGATCGGGTCTCTACAAACACCGGGGAGCTGTTTTTT
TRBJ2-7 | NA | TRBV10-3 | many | CAISVGGSSYEQYF | TGTGCCATCAGTGTAGGGGGTAGCTCCTACGAGCAGTACTTC
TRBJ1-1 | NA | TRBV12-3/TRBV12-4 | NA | CTRSLTAATRARDTEAFF | TGTACCCGCAGTTTGACCGCGGCAACTAGGGCTAGGGACACTGAAGCTTTCTTT
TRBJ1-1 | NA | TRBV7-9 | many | CASSLVAGLNTEAFF | TGTGCCAGCAGCTTAGTTGCGGGGCTGAACACTGAAGCTTTCTTT
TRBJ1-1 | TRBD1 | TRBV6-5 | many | CASSYDAGDSRVF | TGTGCCAGCAGTTACGACGCGGGGGACAGTAGGGTCTTT
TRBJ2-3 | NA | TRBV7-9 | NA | CASSLAGAPDTQYF | TGTGCCAGCAGCTTGGCAGGCGCCCCCGATACGCAGTATTTT
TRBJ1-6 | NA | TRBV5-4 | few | CASSLERVSPLHF | TGTGCCAGCAGCTTGGAAAGGGTTTCACCCCTCCACTTT
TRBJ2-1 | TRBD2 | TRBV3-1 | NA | CACRPRRLAGGRHDEQFF | TGTGCCTGCCGCCCCAGGAGACTAGCGGGGGGACGACACGATGAGCAGTTCTTC
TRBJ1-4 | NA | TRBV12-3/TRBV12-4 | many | CASSFINQGEKLFF | TGTGCCAGCAGTTTTATAAATCAAGGAGAAAAACTGTTTTTT
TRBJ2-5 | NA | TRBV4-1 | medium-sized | CASSQVRGQETQYF | TGCGCCAGCAGCCAAGTAAGGGGTCAAGAGACCCAGTACTTC
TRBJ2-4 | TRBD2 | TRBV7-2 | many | CASSLPSGGSYIQYF | TGTGCCAGCAGCTTACCTAGCGGGGGTTCATACATTCAGTACTTC
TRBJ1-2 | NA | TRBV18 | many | CASSPGILNYGYTF | TGTGCCAGCTCACCAGGGATATTAAACTATGGCTACACCTTC
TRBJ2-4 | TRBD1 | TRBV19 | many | CASSIQTGGQYF | TGTGCCAGTAGTATTCAGACAGGGGGGCAGTACTTC
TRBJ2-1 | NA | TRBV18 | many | CASCPPSSYNEQFF | TGTGCCAGCTGTCCCCCCAGCTCCTACAATGAGCAGTTCTTC
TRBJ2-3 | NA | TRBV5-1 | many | CASSQLRGGGTDTQYF | TGCGCCAGCAGCCAGCTACGGGGCGGGGGCACAGATACGCAGTATTTT
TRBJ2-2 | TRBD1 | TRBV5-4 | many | CASSFTDRGTGELFF | TGTGCCAGCAGCTTTACGGACAGGGGCACCGGGGAGCTGTTTTTT
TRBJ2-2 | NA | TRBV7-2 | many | CASAAWVDYGPGELFF | TGTGCCAGCGCCGCTTGGGTCGACTACGGGCCCGGGGAGCTGTTTTTT
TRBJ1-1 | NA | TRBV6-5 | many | CASSNLAGGREGTEAFF | TGTGCCAGCAGTAACCTGGCGGGGGGTCGGGAGGGCACTGAAGCTTTCTTT
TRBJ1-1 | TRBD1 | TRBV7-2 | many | CASSRDRFFTEAFF | TGTGCCAGCAGCCGGGACAGATTTTTCACTGAAGCTTTCTTT
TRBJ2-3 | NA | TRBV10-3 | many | CAISLSGTDTQYF | TGTGCCATCAGTCTCTCAGGCACAGATACGCAGTATTTT
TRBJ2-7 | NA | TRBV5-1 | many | CASSLHYEQYF | TGCGCCAGCAGCCTCCACTACGAGCAGTACTTC
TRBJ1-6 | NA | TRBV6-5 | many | CASSYSKWAGSNSPLHF | TGTGCCAGCAGTTACTCGAAGTGGGCAGGGAGTAATTCACCCCTCCACTTT
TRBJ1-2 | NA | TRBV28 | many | CASSSTPLVYGYTF | TGTGCCAGCAGCTCTACACCACTCGTCTATGGCTACACCTTC
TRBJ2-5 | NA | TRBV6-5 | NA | CASSYGRGGRGETQYF | TGTGCCAGCAGTTACGGTCGAGGGGGGCGCGGGGAGACCCAGTACTTC
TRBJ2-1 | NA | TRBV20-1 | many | CSVKAHNEQFF | TGCAGTGTCAAGGCCCACAATGAGCAGTTCTTC
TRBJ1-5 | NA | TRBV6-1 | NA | CASGRPGYSNQPQHF | TGTGCCAGCGGACGCCCGGGATATAGCAATCAGCCCCAGCATTTT
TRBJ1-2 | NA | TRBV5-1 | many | CASSSGLSFGYTF | TGCGCCAGCAGCTCGGGACTGTCGTTTGGCTACACCTTC
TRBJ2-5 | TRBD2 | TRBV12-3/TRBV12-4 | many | CASSLVPSGYQETQYF | TGTGCCAGCAGTTTAGTTCCTAGCGGATACCAAGAGACCCAGTACTTC
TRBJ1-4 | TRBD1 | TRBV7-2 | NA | CASSFWTGGGEKLFF | TGTGCCAGCAGCTTCTGGACAGGGGGGGGGGAAAAACTGTTTTTT
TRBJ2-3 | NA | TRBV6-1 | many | CASLWNRGTDTQYF | TGTGCCAGCTTATGGAACAGGGGCACAGATACGCAGTATTTT
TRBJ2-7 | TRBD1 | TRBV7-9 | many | CASSSIYPTGESSF | TGTGCCAGCAGCTCAATTTACCCCACAGGGGAATCTAGCTTC
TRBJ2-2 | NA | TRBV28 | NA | CASLRGDTGELFF | TGTGCCAGTTTAAGGGGGGACACCGGGGAGCTGTTTTTT
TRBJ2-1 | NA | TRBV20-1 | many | CSAEGNYNEQFF | TGCAGTGCGGAAGGGAACTACAATGAGCAGTTCTTC
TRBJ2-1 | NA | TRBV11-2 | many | CASSHYTGFSYNEQFF | TGTGCCAGCAGCCATTACACAGGGTTCTCCTACAATGAGCAGTTCTTC
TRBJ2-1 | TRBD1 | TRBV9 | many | CASSQGERLYNEQFF | TGTGCCAGCAGCCAGGGGGAACGGCTCTACAATGAGCAGTTCTTC
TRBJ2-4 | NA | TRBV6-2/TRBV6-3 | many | CASSYSGTNIQYF | TGTGCCAGCAGTTACTCTGGGACTAACATTCAGTACTTC
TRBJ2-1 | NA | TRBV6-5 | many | CASSYSRHDNEQFF | TGTGCCAGCAGTTACTCGAGACATGACAATGAGCAGTTCTTC
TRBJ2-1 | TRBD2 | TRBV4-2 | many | CASSQEKSGGPYNEQFF | TGTGCCAGCAGCCAAGAGAAGTCGGGGGGTCCGTACAATGAGCAGTTCTTC
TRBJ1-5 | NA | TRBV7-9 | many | CASSLGGEGTQPQHF | TGTGCCAGCAGCTTAGGGGGGGAGGGGACCCAACCCCAGCATTTT
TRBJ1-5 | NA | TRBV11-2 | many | CASSLDHTNQPQHF | TGTGCCAGCAGCTTAGATCATACAAATCAGCCCCAGCATTTT
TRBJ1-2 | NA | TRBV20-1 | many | CSARDLGRSNYGYTF | TGCAGTGCTAGAGATCTGGGCAGGAGTAACTATGGCTACACCTTC
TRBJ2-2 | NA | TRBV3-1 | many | CASSQYAIGELFF | TGTGCCAGCAGCCAATATGCAATCGGGGAGCTGTTTTTT
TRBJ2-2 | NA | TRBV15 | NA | CATIGQGSSQFFTGELFF | TGTGCCACCATCGGCCAGGGGTCCTCTCAATTTTTTACCGGGGAGCTGTTTTTT
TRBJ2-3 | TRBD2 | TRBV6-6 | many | CASSPQRGVPDTQYF | TGTGCCAGCAGCCCCCAACGGGGGGTGCCAGATACGCAGTATTTT
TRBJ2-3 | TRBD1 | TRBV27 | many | CASSLGEGQGVTLGTDTQYF | TGTGCCAGCAGTTTAGGCGAAGGACAGGGGGTCACATTGGGCACAGATACGCAGTATTTT
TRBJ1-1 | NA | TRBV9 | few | CASSLGGTVNTEAFF | TGTGCCAGCAGCCTTGGCGGGACGGTGAACACTGAAGCTTTCTTT
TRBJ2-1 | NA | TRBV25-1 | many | CASSESWGGPEEEQFF | TGTGCCAGCAGTGAAAGTTGGGGGGGGCCGGAGGAAGAGCAGTTCTTC
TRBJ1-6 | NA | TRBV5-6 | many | CASSLVGSNSPLHF | TGTGCCAGCAGCTTGGTTGGGAGTAATTCACCCCTCCACTTT
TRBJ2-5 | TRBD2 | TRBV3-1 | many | CASSQTGRGGLETQYF | TGTGCCAGCAGCCAAACCGGGCGGGGGGGTTTGGAGACCCAGTACTTC
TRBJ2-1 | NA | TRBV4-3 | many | CASSQSSNEQFF | TGCGCCAGCAGCCAAAGTTCCAATGAGCAGTTCTTC
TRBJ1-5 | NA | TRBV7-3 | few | CASSYRQMLWSNQPQHF | TGTGCCAGCAGCTACAGACAGATGTTATGGAGCAATCAGCCCCAGCATTTT
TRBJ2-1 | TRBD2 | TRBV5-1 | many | CASSPLPGGQNEQFF | TGCGCCAGCAGCCCGCTCCCGGGGGGGCAGAATGAGCAGTTCTTC
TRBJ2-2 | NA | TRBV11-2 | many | CASSLGLNTGELFF | TGTGCCAGCAGCTTAGGCCTGAACACCGGGGAGCTGTTTTTT
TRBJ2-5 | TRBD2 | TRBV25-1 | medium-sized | CASSDSSGGEETQYF | TGTGCCAGCAGTGACTCCAGCGGGGGGGAAGAGACCCAGTACTTC